This T cell receptor (beta chain) comes out of a study of long-term antiretroviral therapy in people with HIV. The germline V gene has CDR1 SGHDT and CDR2 YYEEEE. There are 16 residues in the CDR3. V lost 3 bases, J lost 0 bases, and 12 bases lay in between. Notes on this clone: The target antigen is unknown.

Researchers ran immunoSEQ v3.0 at survey level. The assay was immunoSEQ multiplex PCR, and TCRdb's table has in-frame clones only and misses some. Of some 15,000 clones listed, 88% were seen once; the top ten hold around a tenth. Findings and caveats of the study: Post-ART diversity increased but stayed below transplant donor controls.

The TCR was taken from a man aged 35-49 years with HIV. Sequencing was performed on unsorted PBMCs, taken 6.2 years after starting antiretroviral therapy. The chain has TRBV5-6 and TRBJ2-2; D uncertain. CDR3: CASSSRRAANTGELFF. Written as DNA, the CDR3 is TGTGCCAGCAGCTCGCGGAGAGCTGCGAACACCGGGGAGCTGTTTTTT.